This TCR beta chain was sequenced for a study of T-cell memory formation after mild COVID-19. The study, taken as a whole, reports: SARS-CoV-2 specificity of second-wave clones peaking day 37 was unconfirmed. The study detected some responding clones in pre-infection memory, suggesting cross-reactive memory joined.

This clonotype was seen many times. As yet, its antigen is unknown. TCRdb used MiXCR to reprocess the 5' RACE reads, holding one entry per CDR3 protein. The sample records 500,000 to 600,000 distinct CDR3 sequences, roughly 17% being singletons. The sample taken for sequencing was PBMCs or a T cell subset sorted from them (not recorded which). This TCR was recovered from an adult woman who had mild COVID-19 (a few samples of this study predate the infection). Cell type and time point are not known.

In DNA, the CDR3 is TGTGCCAGCAGCCAAGCGTGGGGTGACATTCAGTACTTC. Translation gives CASSQAWGDIQYF. This chain links TRBV3-1 with TRBJ2-4; D is ambiguous. Trimming removed 1 base at V and 8 bases at J, with 9 bases between. CDR3 length: 13 residues. In germline, CDR1 is LGHDT, CDR2 YNNKEL (reference sequence).